Listed below are T cell receptor beta chains from one sample, sequenced in a study of cytomegalovirus exposure and HLA in healthy donors. Some clones are missing from TCRdb's copy, which holds only in-frame ones; the method was immunoSEQ multiplex PCR. Of 84,000 or so clones in the sample, about three fifths were seen once. Sequencing used PBMCs. The receptors were sampled from a woman in her 30s in good health and CMV-seropositive. CDR3s include the opening cysteine and the closing phenylalanine or tryptophan. D genes are given only for firm matches. Size is omitted from some rows. Given values are once, few, many or a class for expanded clones.

clone_size,cdr3_length,j_call,d_call,v_call,cdr3_aa,cdr3_nt
.,19,TRBJ2-2,TRBD2,TRBV11-2,CASSYGTSGGQGKAGELFF,TGTGCCAGCAGCTACGGGACTAGCGGGGGGCAGGGGAAAGCCGGGGAGCTGTTTTTT
.,15,TRBJ2-7,TRBD1,TRBV27,CASSPGTGGPYEQYF,TGTGCCAGCAGTCCGGGGACAGGGGGTCCCTACGAGCAGTACTTC
.,16,TRBJ2-7,TRBD2,TRBV5-6,CASSVRSGGASYEQYF,TGTGCCAGCAGCGTGCGAAGCGGGGGGGCCTCCTACGAGCAGTACTTC
.,13,TRBJ1-1,.,TRBV4-1,CASSQESGWGAFF,TGCGCCAGCAGCCAAGAAAGCGGATGGGGAGCTTTCTTT
.,13,TRBJ1-1,.,TRBV5-1,CASSLPGNTEAFF,TGCGCCAGCAGCTTGCCAGGGAACACTGAAGCTTTCTTT
.,14,TRBJ1-6,TRBD1,TRBV6-5,CASSRDSYNSPLHF,TGTGCCAGCAGCCGGGACAGTTATAATTCACCCCTCCACTTT
.,14,TRBJ1-5,.,TRBV18,CASSPDSSNQPQHF,TGTGCCAGCTCACCGGACAGTAGCAATCAGCCCCAGCATTTT
.,15,TRBJ2-1,.,TRBV11-1,CASSPGQLSYNEQFF,TGTGCCAGCAGCCCCGGACAACTCTCCTACAATGAGCAGTTCTTC
.,15,TRBJ2-7,.,TRBV5-6,CASSLYGGLWHEQYF,TGTGCCAGCAGCTTGTACGGGGGGCTGTGGCACGAGCAGTACTTC
.,17,TRBJ1-3,TRBD1,TRBV6-1,CASSEEDRLSSGNTIYF,TGTGCCAGCAGTGAAGAGGACAGGTTAAGCTCTGGAAACACCATATATTTT
.,17,TRBJ1-6,.,TRBV15,CATSSPGKESYNSPLHF,TGTGCCACCAGCAGCCCCGGGAAGGAGTCATATAATTCACCCCTCCACTTT
.,14,TRBJ1-1,TRBD1,TRBV30,CAWTKGTGGQRAFF,TGTGCCTGGACTAAGGGGACAGGGGGCCAGCGAGCTTTCTTT
.,14,TRBJ1-2,TRBD1,TRBV6-1,CASSDLTGSGGYTF,TGTGCCAGCAGTGACTTGACAGGGTCCGGGGGCTACACCTTC
.,15,TRBJ2-1,TRBD2,TRBV2,CASSEAGGPLNEQFF,TGTGCCAGCAGTGAGGCGGGGGGGCCACTCAATGAGCAGTTCTTC
.,15,TRBJ2-7,.,TRBV14,CASSQAPSSPYEQYF,TGTGCCAGCAGCCAAGCCCCTTCCTCCCCGTACGAGCAGTACTTC
.,13,TRBJ1-3,.,TRBV7-9,CASRAGAGNTIYF,TGTGCCAGCAGGGCGGGCGCTGGAAACACCATATATTTT
.,16,TRBJ1-2,.,TRBV5-4,CASSLGGRMTNYGYTF,TGTGCCAGCAGCTTGGGGGGGCGGATGACTAACTATGGCTACACCTTC
.,15,TRBJ2-2,TRBD1,TRBV11-2,CASSLYRGNTGELFF,TGTGCCAGCAGCTTATACAGGGGGAACACCGGGGAGCTGTTTTTT
.,15,TRBJ1-5,TRBD1,TRBV18,CASSPGTGMNQPQHF,TGTGCCAGCTCCCCCGGGACAGGGATGAATCAGCCCCAGCATTTT
.,13,TRBJ2-7,.,TRBV27,CASSLFGGYEQYF,TGTGCCAGCAGTTTATTTGGCGGCTACGAGCAGTACTTC
few,15,TRBJ1-6,.,TRBV6-5,CASSYVGAANSPLHF,TGTGCCAGCAGTTACGTGGGGGCCGCTAATTCACCCCTCCACTTT
.,14,TRBJ1-3,.,TRBV19,CASRRDESGNTIYF,TGTGCCAGTAGGCGGGACGAATCTGGAAACACCATATATTTT
few,15,TRBJ1-5,.,TRBV15,CATSRYGGAVQPQHF,TGTGCCACCAGTCGTTATGGGGGGGCCGTTCAGCCCCAGCATTTT
.,15,TRBJ1-2,TRBD1,TRBV19,CASSIATGGNYGYPF,TGTGCCAGTAGTATCGCAACAGGGGGGAACTATGGCTACCCCTTC
.,13,TRBJ1-2,.,TRBV5-4,CASSLAQNYGYTF,TGTGCCAGCAGCTTGGCACAGAACTATGGCTACACCTTC
.,13,TRBJ1-2,.,TRBV2,CASEAGPNYGYTF,TGTGCCAGCGAGGCAGGGCCGAACTATGGCTACACCTTC
.,15,TRBJ2-5,TRBD2,TRBV18,CASSSAGGPTETQYF,TGTGCCAGCTCATCCGCGGGGGGGCCTACGGAGACCCAGTACTTC
.,16,TRBJ2-7,TRBD1,TRBV18,CASSPPGTDFSYEQYF,TGTGCCAGCTCACCACCCGGGACAGACTTTTCCTACGAGCAGTACTTC
.,15,TRBJ2-7,TRBD1,TRBV5-1,CASSFTGTASYEQYF,TGCGCCAGCAGCTTTACCGGGACAGCCTCCTACGAGCAGTACTTC
.,14,TRBJ1-1,TRBD1,TRBV6-5,CASSYAGGKTEAFF,TGTGCCAGCAGTTACGCAGGGGGAAAGACTGAAGCTTTCTTT
.,21,TRBJ2-6,TRBD1,TRBV4-2,CASSQDLMLGTGGSGANVLTF,TGTGCCAGCAGCCAAGATCTTATGTTGGGGACAGGGGGCTCTGGGGCCAACGTCCTGACTTTC
.,16,TRBJ2-1,.,TRBV10-2,CASSEPPSVTSNEQFF,TGCGCCAGCAGTGAGCCGCCTTCGGTGACAAGCAATGAGCAGTTCTTC
many,15,TRBJ2-7,.,TRBV18,CASSPMTGSPYEQYF,TGTGCCAGCTCACCGATGACAGGTTCCCCCTACGAGCAGTACTTC
few,14,TRBJ1-4,.,TRBV27,CASSSAPGYEKLFF,TGTGCCAGCAGTTCGGCCCCAGGTTATGAAAAACTGTTTTTT
few,14,TRBJ1-4,.,TRBV19,CASSIGSLNEKLFF,TGTGCCAGTAGTATTGGGAGTCTTAATGAAAAACTGTTTTTT
once,16,TRBJ2-3,TRBD2,TRBV18,CASSQPGLAGPDTQYF,TGTGCCAGCTCACAACCGGGACTAGCGGGGCCAGATACGCAGTATTTT
.,16,TRBJ1-1,.,TRBV5-1,CASSLGLTGKETEAFF,TGCGCCAGCAGCTTGGGCTTAACAGGGAAGGAAACTGAAGCTTTCTTT
.,13,TRBJ2-3,TRBD1,TRBV7-9,CASSRTGPDTQYF,TGTGCCAGCAGCCGGACAGGGCCAGATACGCAGTATTTT
.,14,TRBJ2-7,TRBD2,TRBV2,CASSYGGAPYEQYF,TGTGCCAGCAGCTACGGGGGGGCCCCCTACGAGCAGTACTTC
.,13,TRBJ1-5,TRBD1,TRBV10-2,CASSRQGDQPQHF,TGCGCCAGCAGCCGACAGGGCGATCAGCCCCAGCATTTT
.,14,TRBJ2-7,TRBD2,TRBV6-1,CASESGGGSYEQYF,TGTGCCAGCGAAAGCGGGGGGGGGTCCTACGAGCAGTACTTC
.,14,TRBJ2-7,TRBD1,TRBV6-5,CASRDRAGAYEQYF,TGTGCCAGCAGAGACAGGGCCGGGGCCTACGAGCAGTACTTC
.,14,TRBJ1-5,TRBD1,TRBV7-9,CASSLGGGDQPQHF,TGTGCCAGCAGCTTAGGAGGGGGCGATCAGCCCCAGCATTTT
.,14,TRBJ1-1,.,TRBV7-2,CASSLAPPRTEAFF,TGTGCCAGCAGTCTCGCTCCCCCGAGGACTGAAGCTTTCTTT
.,12,TRBJ1-1,TRBD1,TRBV30,CAWNPRTGEAFF,TGTGCCTGGAATCCCCGGACAGGGGAAGCTTTCTTT
few,14,TRBJ1-2,TRBD1,TRBV4-1,CASSQDSTGDGYTF,TGTGCCAGCAGCCAAGATTCGACAGGGGATGGCTACACCTTC
.,17,TRBJ2-1,TRBD2,TRBV5-6,CASTSGLAGGGYNEQFF,TGTGCCAGCACCTCGGGACTAGCGGGGGGCGGGTACAATGAGCAGTTCTTC
.,15,TRBJ2-3,TRBD2,TRBV7-3,CASSSGTTGVDTQYF,TGTGCCAGCAGCTCCGGGACTACGGGAGTCGATACGCAGTATTTT
.,16,TRBJ1-4,TRBD1,TRBV27,CASRTLGQGRNEKLFF,TGTGCCAGCAGAACCCTTGGACAGGGGCGTAATGAAAAACTGTTTTTT
.,18,TRBJ2-6,TRBD1,TRBV27,CASSLFQGASSGANVLTF,TGTGCCAGCAGTTTATTCCAGGGGGCTAGTTCTGGGGCCAACGTCCTGACTTTC
few,15,TRBJ2-7,.,TRBV7-9,CASSLGAGLSYEQYF,TGTGCCAGCAGCTTAGGGGCAGGACTCTCCTACGAGCAGTACTTC
.,15,TRBJ2-5,.,TRBV2,CASRMANTASETQYF,TGTGCCAGCAGGATGGCAAATACAGCCTCAGAGACCCAGTACTTC
few,15,TRBJ1-1,.,TRBV9,CASSVDTLGPTEAFF,TGTGCCAGCAGCGTGGATACCTTGGGGCCCACTGAAGCTTTCTTT
.,15,TRBJ2-2,.,TRBV5-1,CASSLEGLNTGELFF,TGCGCCAGCAGCTTGGAGGGGTTGAACACCGGGGAGCTGTTTTTT
.,14,TRBJ1-1,.,TRBV7-9,CASRKGEVNTEAFF,TGTGCCAGCAGGAAAGGGGAGGTGAACACTGAAGCTTTCTTT
.,15,TRBJ1-2,TRBD1,TRBV6-6,CASRTGTGEGGGYTF,TGTGCCAGCAGAACCGGGACAGGGGAAGGGGGTGGCTACACCTTC
.,15,TRBJ1-5,TRBD1,TRBV6-6,CASRDRGGYDQPQHF,TGTGCCAGCAGAGACAGGGGAGGATATGATCAGCCCCAGCATTTT
.,22,TRBJ2-2,TRBD2,TRBV2,CASSQNDPRTSGYTSNTGELFF,TGTGCCAGCAGTCAAAACGACCCACGGACTAGCGGGTATACCTCGAACACCGGGGAGCTGTTTTTT
.,13,TRBJ2-5,.,TRBV6-5,CASTSGTTETQYF,TGTGCCAGCACCTCCGGGACAACGGAGACCCAGTACTTC